This T cell receptor (beta chain) was profiled in a study of CD8+ T cells in alopecia areata. The treatment is: oral pan-JAK inhibitor, 5-10 mg twice daily. The CDR3 is 14 amino acids. V was cut by 4 bases and J by 4 bases, with 12 bases left in between. Per the germline V gene, CDR1 is SGHTA and CDR2 is FQGNSA. Extraction of RNA preceded its reverse transcription into cDNA, which served as the sequencing template. Clones were sequenced by immunoSEQ multiplex PCR, and TCRdb holds only the in-frame ones, with some missing. The top ten clones hold more than 5.5% of a sample with nearly 200,000 clones, roughly 50% of them seen once.

This sequence was found in a human donor with alopecia areata. The sequences come from CD4+ T cells sorted from blood, collected at week 24, from a patient treated with tofacitinib. V gene TRBV7-2 combines with J gene TRBJ2-3; tentatively, D is TRBD2 (6 bases). CDR3 coding DNA: TGTGCCAGCAGCTCGGGACTCGAGGCAGATACGCAGTATTTT. It codes for CASSSGLEADTQYF.